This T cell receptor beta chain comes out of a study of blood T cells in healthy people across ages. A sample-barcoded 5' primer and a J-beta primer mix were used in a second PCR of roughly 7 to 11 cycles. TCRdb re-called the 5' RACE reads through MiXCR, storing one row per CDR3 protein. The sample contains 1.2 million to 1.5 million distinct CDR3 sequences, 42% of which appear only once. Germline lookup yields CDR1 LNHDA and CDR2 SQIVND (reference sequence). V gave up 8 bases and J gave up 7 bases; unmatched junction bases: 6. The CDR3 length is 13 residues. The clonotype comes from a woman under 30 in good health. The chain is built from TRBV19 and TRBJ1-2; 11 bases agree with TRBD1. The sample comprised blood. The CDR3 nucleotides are TGTGCCAGTGAGGGGGACAGGGGGTCTGGCTACACCTTC. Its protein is CASEGDRGSGYTF.